This record looks at one T cell receptor beta chain sequence and its context. The antigen is not known. Full-length variable regions came from constant-region reverse primers plus semi-nested Nested Universal Primer A PCR. TCRdb re-called the 5' RACE reads with MiXCR, one entry per CDR3 protein. The sample consists of roughly 46,000 distinct CDR3 sequences, around 28% of them appearing once. Naive CD4+ T cells were purified with Tregs depleted by CD25. Findings and caveats of the study: The TCR gene usage of tumor memory CD4+ T cells clustered together with blood and lymph node memory CD4+ cells and with lymph node naive CD4+ cells.

Input material: naive CD4+ T cells sorted from blood. Subset reported: naive CD4+ T cells, CD4+CD45RA+CD25-. The clonotype originates from a female donor with breast cancer.

Here the CDR3 DNA reads TGCAGCGTTGCACCTAGCAGAAACAATGAGCAGTTCTTC. This encodes CSVAPSRNNEQFF. This chain connects TRBV29-1 to TRBJ2-1; TRBD2 is a possible D gene (5 bases). CDR3 length equals 13 residues. The germline V and J ends were trimmed by 4 bases and 5 bases, with 12 bases remaining between them. Germline V CDR1 and CDR2: SQVTM, ANQGSEA.